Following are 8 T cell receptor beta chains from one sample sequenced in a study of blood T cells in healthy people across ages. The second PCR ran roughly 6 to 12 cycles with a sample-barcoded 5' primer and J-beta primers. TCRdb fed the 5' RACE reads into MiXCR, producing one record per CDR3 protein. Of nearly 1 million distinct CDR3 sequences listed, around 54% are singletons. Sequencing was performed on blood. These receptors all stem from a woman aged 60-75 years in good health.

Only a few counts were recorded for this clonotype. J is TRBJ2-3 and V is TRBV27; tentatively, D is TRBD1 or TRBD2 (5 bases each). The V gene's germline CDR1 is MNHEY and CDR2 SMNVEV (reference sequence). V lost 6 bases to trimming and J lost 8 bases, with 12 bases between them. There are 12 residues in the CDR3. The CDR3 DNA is TGTGCCAGCAGGACGTTTGGGGGTACGCAGTATTTT. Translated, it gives CASRTFGGTQYF.

The CDR3 sequence: CASSLSRNAYNEQFF. The CDR3 DNA follows: TGTGCCAGCAGTTTATCCCGGAACGCATACAATGAGCAGTTCTTC. The chain recombines TRBV6-5 with TRBJ2-1; D gene uncertain. The CDR3 loop spans 15 amino acids. Germline CDR1 is MNHEY and CDR2 is SVGAGI. V lost 4 bases, J lost 4 bases, and 14 bases lay in between.

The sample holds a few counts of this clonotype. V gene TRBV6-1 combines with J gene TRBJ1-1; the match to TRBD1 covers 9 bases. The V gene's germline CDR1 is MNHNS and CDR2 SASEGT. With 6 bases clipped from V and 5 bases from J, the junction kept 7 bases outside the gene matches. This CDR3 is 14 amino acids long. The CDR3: CASSQDRGGTEAFF. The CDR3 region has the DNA TGTGCCAGCAGCCAGGACAGGGGCGGAACTGAAGCTTTCTTT.

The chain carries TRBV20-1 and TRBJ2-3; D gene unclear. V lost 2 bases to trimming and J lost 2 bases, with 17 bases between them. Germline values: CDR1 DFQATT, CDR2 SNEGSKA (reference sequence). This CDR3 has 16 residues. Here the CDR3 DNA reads TGCAGTGCTAGAAGAAACACCTTTAGTCCCACAGATACGCAGTATTTT. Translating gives CSARRNTFSPTDTQYF.

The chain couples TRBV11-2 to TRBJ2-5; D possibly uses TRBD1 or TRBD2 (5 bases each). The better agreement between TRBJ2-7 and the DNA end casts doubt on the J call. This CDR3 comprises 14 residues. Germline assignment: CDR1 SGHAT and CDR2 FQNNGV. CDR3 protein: CASSGGRFSGEQYF. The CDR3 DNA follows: TGTGCCAGCAGCGGGGGTAGGTTTTCGGGCGAGCAGTACTTC.

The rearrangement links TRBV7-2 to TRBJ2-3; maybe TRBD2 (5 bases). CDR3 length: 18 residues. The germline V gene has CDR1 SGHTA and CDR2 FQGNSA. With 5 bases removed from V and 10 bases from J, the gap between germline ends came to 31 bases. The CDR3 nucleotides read TGTGCCAGCAGCCTTATGATATACGTCGGGGAGACTCGGGATGCGCAGTATTTT. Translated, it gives CASSLMIYVGETRDAQYF. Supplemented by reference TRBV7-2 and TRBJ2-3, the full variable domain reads GAGVSQSPSNKVTEKGKDVELRCDPISGHTALYWYRQSLGQGLEFLIYFQGNSAPDKSGLPSDRFSAERTGGSVSTLTIQRTQQEDSAVYLCASSLMIYVGETRDAQYFGPGTRLTVL.

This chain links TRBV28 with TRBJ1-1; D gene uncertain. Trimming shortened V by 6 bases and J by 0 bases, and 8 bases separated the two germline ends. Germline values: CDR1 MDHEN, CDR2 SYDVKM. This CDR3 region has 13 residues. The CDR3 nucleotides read TGTGCCAGCAGGCAACTAGTGAACACTGAAGCTTTCTTT. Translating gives CASRQLVNTEAFF.

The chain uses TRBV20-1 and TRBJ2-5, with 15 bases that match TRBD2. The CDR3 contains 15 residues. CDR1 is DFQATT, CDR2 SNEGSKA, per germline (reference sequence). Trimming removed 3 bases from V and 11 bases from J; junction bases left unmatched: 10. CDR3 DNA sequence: TGCAGTGCTAGCCCTGGACTAGCGGGAGGGCTTGAGCAGTACTTC. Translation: CSASPGLAGGLEQYF.